This is a list of T cell receptor beta chains from one sample in a study of regulatory T cells in long-lasting Graves disease. TCRdb re-analysed the multiplex PCR reads in MiXCR, keeping a single row per CDR3 protein. Counted here are 450,000 to 600,000 distinct CDR3 sequences, roughly 12% occurring once; the ten biggest clones make up roughly a tenth. These data were also filed under a second study, of T cells in Graves' hyperthyroidism and ophthalmopathy.

The sample consisted of peripheral blood mononuclear cells (PBMCs), taken at new diagnosis, from a patient treated with antithyroid drugs. The source of these receptors is a man aged 25 to 45 with Graves disease. The CDR3 runs from the conserved cysteine through the conserved F or W. The D gene is left open where the match is weak. Clone size is not always given. Where it is, it says once, few, many or a class for expanded clones.

v_gene	d_gene	j_gene	len	abundance	CDR3nt	CDR3aa
TRBV2	NA	TRBJ1-2	12	many	TGTGCCAGCAGTAACGCAGGGTCTGGCTACACCTTC	CASSNAGSGYTF
TRBV7-2	TRBD2	TRBJ2-4	18	many	TGTGCCAGCAGCGCCACCCTAGCGGGGGGGGTAGCCAAAAACATTCAGTACTTC	CASSATLAGGVAKNIQYF
TRBV2	NA	TRBJ1-2	16	few	TGTGCCAGCAGTGGAGCTCCGGGACGTAGATCCAATGGCTACACCTTC	CASSGAPGRRSNGYTF
TRBV5-4	TRBD1	TRBJ1-4	16	NA	TGTGCCAGCAGCAACGACAGGGGGCCCCGTGAGGAAAAACTGTTTTTT	CASSNDRGPREEKLFF
TRBV29-1	TRBD2	TRBJ2-2	15	many	TGCAGCGTCGAGACTAGCGGGAGTAATTCCGGGGAGCTGTTTTTT	CSVETSGSNSGELFF
TRBV14	NA	TRBJ1-1	14	NA	TGTGCCAGCAGCCCTCGGGACACACCCTCCGGAGCTTTCTTT	CASSPRDTPSGAFF
TRBV19	NA	TRBJ2-1	17	many	TGTGCCAGCGGGGGTTTCGGGGACAGCTCACTATACAATGAGCAGTTCTTC	CASGGFGDSSLYNEQFF
TRBV4-1	TRBD2	TRBJ2-7	14	few	TGCGCCAGCAGCCAACTAGCGGGAGGGCACGAGCAGTACTTC	CASSQLAGGHEQYF
TRBV7-9	TRBD1	TRBJ1-2	16	many	TGTGCCAGCAGCGCGGAAGACAGGGCGGGGGACTATGGCTACACCTTC	CASSAEDRAGDYGYTF
TRBV20-1	NA	TRBJ2-7	11	few	TGCAGTGCTAGGTACAGTTACGAGCAGTACTTC	CSARYSYEQYF
TRBV19	TRBD1	TRBJ2-1	15	NA	TGTGCCAGTAGTATTAGTGGACAGGGGGCCGATGAGCAGTTCTTC	CASSISGQGADEQFF
TRBV5-1	NA	TRBJ2-5	15	NA	TGCGCCAGCAGCTTGGATGGTATAGGCCAAGAGACCCAGTACTTC	CASSLDGIGQETQYF
TRBV25-1	NA	TRBJ2-7	13	NA	TGTGCCAGCAATCCCGGGGTGTCCTACGAGCAGTACTTC	CASNPGVSYEQYF
TRBV6-1	NA	TRBJ1-2	17	many	TGTGCCAGCAACAACTTGGAGGGAGTAAAAGCGGACTATGGCTACACCTTC	CASNNLEGVKADYGYTF
TRBV12-3/TRBV12-4	TRBD2	TRBJ2-1	16	NA	TGTGCCAGCAGCTTAGCGGGCGGGAGCGTCGCGTATGAGCAGTTCTTC	CASSLAGGSVAYEQFF
TRBV27	NA	TRBJ1-5	14	NA	TGTGCCAGCAGTTTTGGTGGCCCTGATCAGCCCCAGCATTTT	CASSFGGPDQPQHF
TRBV2	NA	TRBJ1-4	14	many	TGTGCCAGCAGTAAGACGAGCATCAATGAAAAACTGTTTTTT	CASSKTSINEKLFF
TRBV4-1	TRBD1	TRBJ2-7	15	NA	TGCGCCAGCAGCCTTCGGACAGGGAGCTCCTACGAGCAGTACTTC	CASSLRTGSSYEQYF
TRBV24-1	NA	TRBJ2-5	17	NA	TGTGCCACCAATCGAGTCTCGCGAGAACAATACGGGGAGACCCAGTACTTC	CATNRVSREQYGETQYF
TRBV25-1	TRBD2	TRBJ2-5	14	NA	TGTGCCAGCAGGCGACTAGCGGGAGGAGAGACCCAGTACTTC	CASRRLAGGETQYF
TRBV6-1	TRBD1	TRBJ2-7	13	many	TGTGCCAGCAGCCGGACAGGGGGGAACGAGCAGTACTTC	CASSRTGGNEQYF
TRBV7-9	NA	TRBJ1-5	13	few	TGTGCCAGCAGCCCTGCTAACAATCAGCCCCAGCATTTT	CASSPANNQPQHF
TRBV12-3/TRBV12-4	TRBD2	TRBJ2-7	15	many	TGTGCCAGCAGTTTATCGGATAGCGGGAGTAGGAAGCAGTACTTC	CASSLSDSGSRKQYF
TRBV30	TRBD2	TRBJ2-7	14	few	TGTGCCCGGAGTGGACTAGCGGGAGTTTACGAGCAGTACTTC	CARSGLAGVYEQYF
TRBV25-1	NA	TRBJ1-3	16	few	TGTGCCAGCAGTGACCTCTACACAGGCTCTGGAAACACCATATATTTT	CASSDLYTGSGNTIYF
TRBV7-2	NA	TRBJ2-1	13	many	TGTGCCAGCAGTCGGGAATCCTACAATGAGCAGTTCTTC	CASSRESYNEQFF
TRBV2	TRBD1	TRBJ2-7	14	many	TGTGCCAGCACCATACAGGGGGAGAACTACGAGCAGTACTTC	CASTIQGENYEQYF
TRBV20-1	TRBD2	TRBJ2-1	14	many	TGCAGTGCGAAGACTAGCGGGAGGAAAAGTGAGCAGTTCTTC	CSAKTSGRKSEQFF
TRBV20-1	TRBD2	TRBJ2-7	15	many	TGCAGTGCTAGCCCCAGGACTAGCGGGAACTACGAGCAGTACTTC	CSASPRTSGNYEQYF
TRBV27	NA	TRBJ2-1	13	many	TGTGCCAGCAGAATACAGGGACTCAATGAGCAGTTCTTC	CASRIQGLNEQFF
TRBV5-1	TRBD2	TRBJ2-6	17	NA	TGCGCCAGCAGCTTGCGGGGAGGGCAGGGTGGGGCCAACGTCCTGACTTTC	CASSLRGGQGGANVLTF
TRBV20-1	TRBD2	TRBJ2-7	14	few	TGCAGTGCTAGAGATAATAGCGGGGGTTACGAGCAGTACTTC	CSARDNSGGYEQYF
TRBV4-2	NA	TRBJ2-3	15	NA	TGTGCCAGCAGCCAAGCGAGTGACCCCACAGATACGCAGTATTTT	CASSQASDPTDTQYF
TRBV9	TRBD2	TRBJ2-2	14	few	TGTGCCAGCAGCCCTCAAGCGGGAGGGGTGGAGCTGTTTTTT	CASSPQAGGVELFF
TRBV29-1	NA	TRBJ2-1	14	many	TGCAGCGCCGCCCGAGGGAGCTCCTACAATGAGCAGTTCTTC	CSAARGSSYNEQFF
TRBV25-1	TRBD2	TRBJ2-5	14	NA	TGTGCCACCCTGACTAGCGGAACGGCTGGGGACCAGTACTTC	CATLTSGTAGDQYF
TRBV5-5	NA	TRBJ2-1	14	NA	TGTGCCAGCAGCTTGTGGCAGGGTAACAATGAGCAGTTCTTC	CASSLWQGNNEQFF
TRBV19	TRBD2	TRBJ2-1	17	NA	TGTGCCAGTAGCCCCCTGGTTCTAGCGGCAAACTACAATGAGCAGTTCTTC	CASSPLVLAANYNEQFF
TRBV4-2	NA	TRBJ2-3	18	NA	TGTGCCAGCAGCCAAGATACTCGTAGAGACCTTAGCACAGATACGCAGTATTTT	CASSQDTRRDLSTDTQYF
TRBV20-1	NA	TRBJ1-5	17	NA	TGCAGTGCTAGAGGTGGGGGGGGGGCCTTTAGCAATCAGCCCCAGCATTTT	CSARGGGGAFSNQPQHF
TRBV5-1	NA	TRBJ1-2	12	NA	TGCGCCAGCGCCCTTGAACTCTATGGCTACACCTTC	CASALELYGYTF
TRBV20-1	TRBD2	TRBJ2-4	11	many	TGCAGTAGGCGGGGGGCGAACATTCAGTACTTC	CSRRGANIQYF
TRBV19	NA	TRBJ1-1	15	few	TGTGCCAGTAGTATAGGTTGGACAGTGAACACTGAAGCTTTCTTT	CASSIGWTVNTEAFF
TRBV10-3	NA	TRBJ2-1	13	NA	TGTGCCATCAGGGAATCGCCCTCCAGTGAGCAGTTCTTC	CAIRESPSSEQFF
TRBV11-3	NA	TRBJ2-1	13	many	TGTGCCAGCAGCTTAGATGGCGGCTTGGAGCAGTTCTTC	CASSLDGGLEQFF
TRBV3-1	NA	TRBJ1-1	12	many	TGTGCCAGCAGCCACCGACGAGCTGAAGCTTTCTTT	CASSHRRAEAFF
TRBV20-1	NA	TRBJ1-5	12	NA	TGCAGTGCTAGAGGTTGGAATCAGCCCCAGCATTTT	CSARGWNQPQHF
TRBV29-1	TRBD1	TRBJ2-3	17	few	TGCAGCGTTGAAGATCCTTGGGGACAGGGACTATCAGATACGCAGTATTTT	CSVEDPWGQGLSDTQYF
TRBV12-5	NA	TRBJ2-5	14	NA	TGTGCTAGTGGACTGGGAGGGGGCGAAGAGACCCAGTACTTC	CASGLGGGEETQYF
TRBV19	TRBD1	TRBJ1-6	13	many	TGTGCCAGTAGTACAGGGGGTAATTCACCCCTCCACTTT	CASSTGGNSPLHF
TRBV19	NA	TRBJ2-7	12	NA	TGTGCCACCGCAGTTGGCCACTACGAGCAGTACTTC	CATAVGHYEQYF
TRBV28	TRBD1	TRBJ2-1	14	many	TGTGCCAGCAGTCCGGGGACAGGGACCGGTGAGCAGTTCTTC	CASSPGTGTGEQFF
TRBV29-1	NA	TRBJ2-7	15	many	TGCAGCGTTGTCTTTCTAGCGGACAGCTCCTACGAGCAGTACTTC	CSVVFLADSSYEQYF
TRBV11-1	TRBD1	TRBJ2-3	15	NA	TGTGCCAGCAGCGCCCGGGACAGGGACACAGATACGCAGTATTTT	CASSARDRDTDTQYF
TRBV29-1	TRBD1	TRBJ1-4	13	few	TGCAGCGTTCTGGGACAGGGTAATGAAAAACTGTTTTTT	CSVLGQGNEKLFF
TRBV27	NA	TRBJ1-5	15	many	TGTGCCAGCAGTTCCCCCTCCGCGGGTAATCAGCCCCAGCATTTT	CASSSPSAGNQPQHF
TRBV12-3/TRBV12-4	NA	TRBJ1-2	16	many	TGTGCCAGCAGTTCGCACCATTTAGGGGCTAACTATGGCTACACCTTC	CASSSHHLGANYGYTF
TRBV20-1	NA	TRBJ2-1	12	few	TGCAGTGCTGCGAAGGGATACAATGAGCAGTTCTTC	CSAAKGYNEQFF
TRBV18	NA	TRBJ1-5	13	many	TGTGCCAGCTCACATGCGGGAGATCAGCCCCAGCATTTT	CASSHAGDQPQHF
TRBV27	NA	TRBJ2-1	15	many	TGTGCCAGCAGTTTCTATGGGAGAGGGTACAATGAGCAGTTCTTC	CASSFYGRGYNEQFF